This TCR beta chain was obtained from a study of T cell repertoires in cytomegalovirus infection. Via MiXCR, TCRdb re-called the reads, giving one row per CDR3 protein. Of fewer than 900,000 distinct CDR3 sequences listed, around 29% are singletons. Details on this clonotype: Its antigen is not known.

The CDR3 length is 13 residues. V gave up 8 bases and J gave up 4 bases, with 13 bases separating them. The starting material was cultured CD8+ T cells from PBMCs, obtained from culture after CMV antigen stimulation. The chain couples TRBV12-3 or TRBV12-4 to TRBJ2-3; TRBD2 is a possible D gene (6 bases). This receptor was obtained from a human donor in good health (CMV status not recorded). Some clones in this sample may be carry-over from other donors' samples. The chain's CDR3 is CASSAGNPDTQYF. CDR3 in DNA: TGTGCCAGCTCGGCGGGGAACCCAGATACGCAGTATTTT.